This T cell receptor beta chain originates from a study of T-cell memory formation after mild COVID-19. Study-wide results and caveats: For second-wave clones that peaked at day 37, SARS-CoV-2 specificity went unverified. Chiefly within CM and EM were the contracting CD4+ clones; CD8+ ones were within EMRA. Pre-infection memory held some responding clones, suggesting pre-existing cross-reactive T cells responded.

Constant-segment-primed 5'RACE gave TCR alpha and TCR beta cDNA libraries with sample barcodes and UMIs. TCRdb analysed the 5' RACE reads with MiXCR anew, one entry per CDR3 protein. The data show 300,000 to 350,000 distinct CDR3 sequences, around an eighth seen once. In regard to this clonotype: As yet, its antigen is unknown.

In germline, CDR1 is SQVTM, CDR2 ANQGSEA. The ends were cut back, 5 bases at V and 2 bases at J, with 13 bases in the middle. The CDR3 consists of 14 residues. The chain has TRBV29-1 and TRBJ2-1; D gene ambiguous. Sequencing used PBMCs or a T cell subset sorted from them (not recorded which). This receptor was identified in a man between 18 and 35 years old who had mild COVID-19 (a few samples of this study predate the infection). Cell type and time point are not known. CDR3 protein: CSVPLSSAYNEQFF. For the CDR3, the DNA is TGCAGCGTTCCTCTTTCATCCGCCTACAATGAGCAGTTCTTC.